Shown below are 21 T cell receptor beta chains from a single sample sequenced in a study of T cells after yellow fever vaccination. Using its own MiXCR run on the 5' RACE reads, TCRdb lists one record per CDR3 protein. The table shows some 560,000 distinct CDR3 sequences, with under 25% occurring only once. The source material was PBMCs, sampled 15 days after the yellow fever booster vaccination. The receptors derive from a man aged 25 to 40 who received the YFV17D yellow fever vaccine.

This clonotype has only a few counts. CDR3 sequence: CASSQPGANVLTF. The CDR3 DNA reads TGTGCCAGCAGCCAACCTGGGGCCAACGTCCTGACTTTC. V and J are TRBV14 and TRBJ2-6; no definite D call. From germline, CDR1 is SGHDN and CDR2 FVKESK. The ends were cut back, 2 bases at V and 2 bases at J, with 1 base in the middle. This CDR3 has 13 amino acids.

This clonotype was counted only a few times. The CDR3 region has the DNA TGCAGTGCTAGAGTCGGGGGTGGGAGGGGGGTGACAGATACGCAGTATTTT. Amino acid sequence: CSARVGGGRGVTDTQYF. The rearrangement links TRBV20-1 to TRBJ2-3; maybe TRBD2 (7 bases). The CDR3 consists of 17 residues. In germline, CDR1 is DFQATT, CDR2 SNEGSKA (reference sequence). Between the trimmed V and J ends, which lost 1 base and 3 bases, there was a span of 20 bases.

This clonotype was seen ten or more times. The CDR3 protein is CASSSVSGRATDTQYF. CDR3 bases: TGTGCCAGCAGCTCCGTCAGCGGGAGGGCCACAGATACGCAGTATTTT. The gene calls are TRBV7-8 and TRBJ2-3, with 10 bases aligning to TRBD2. The germline V gene has CDR1 SGHVS and CDR2 FQNEAQ. V was clipped by 4 bases and J by 2 bases; unmatched bases: 6. The CDR3 extends over 16 amino acids.

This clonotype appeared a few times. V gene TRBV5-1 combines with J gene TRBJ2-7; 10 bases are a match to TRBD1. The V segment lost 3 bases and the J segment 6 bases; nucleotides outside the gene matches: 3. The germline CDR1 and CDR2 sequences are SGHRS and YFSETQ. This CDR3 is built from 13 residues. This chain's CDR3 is CASSWTGGVEQYF. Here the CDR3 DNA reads TGCGCCAGCAGCTGGACAGGGGGGGTCGAGCAGTACTTC.

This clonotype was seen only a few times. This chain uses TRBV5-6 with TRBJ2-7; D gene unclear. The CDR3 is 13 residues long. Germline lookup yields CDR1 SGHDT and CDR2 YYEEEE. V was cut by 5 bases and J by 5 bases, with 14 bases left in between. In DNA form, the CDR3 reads TGTGCCAGCAGAAGAATTGATGGGGACGAGCAGTACTTC. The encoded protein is CASRRIDGDEQYF.

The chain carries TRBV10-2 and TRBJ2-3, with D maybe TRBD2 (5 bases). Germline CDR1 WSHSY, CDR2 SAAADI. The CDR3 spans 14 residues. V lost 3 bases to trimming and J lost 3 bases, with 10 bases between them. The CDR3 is CASSDRGSTDTQYF. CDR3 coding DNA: TGCGCCAGCAGTGACCGAGGGAGTACAGATACGCAGTATTTT.

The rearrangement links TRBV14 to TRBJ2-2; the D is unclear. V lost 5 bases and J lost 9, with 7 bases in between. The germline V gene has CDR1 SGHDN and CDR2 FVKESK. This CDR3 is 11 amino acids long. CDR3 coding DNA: TGTGCCAGCAGCTCTGCTCGGGAGCTGTTTTTT. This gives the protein CASSSARELFF.

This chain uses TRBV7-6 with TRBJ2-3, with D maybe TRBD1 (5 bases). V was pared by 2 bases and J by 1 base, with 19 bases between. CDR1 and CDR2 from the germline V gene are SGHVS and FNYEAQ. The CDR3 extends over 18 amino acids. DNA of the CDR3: TGTGCCAGCAGCTTACTTAACACGCAGGGTTCCCGCACAGATACGCAGTATTTT. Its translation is CASSLLNTQGSRTDTQYF.

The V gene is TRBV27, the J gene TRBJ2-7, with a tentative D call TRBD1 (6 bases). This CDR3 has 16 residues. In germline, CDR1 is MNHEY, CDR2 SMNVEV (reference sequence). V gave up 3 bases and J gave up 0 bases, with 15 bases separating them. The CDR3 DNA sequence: TGTGCCAGCAGTTTCACTGCGACAGGTAGCTCCTACGAGCAGTACTTC. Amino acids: CASSFTATGSSYEQYF.

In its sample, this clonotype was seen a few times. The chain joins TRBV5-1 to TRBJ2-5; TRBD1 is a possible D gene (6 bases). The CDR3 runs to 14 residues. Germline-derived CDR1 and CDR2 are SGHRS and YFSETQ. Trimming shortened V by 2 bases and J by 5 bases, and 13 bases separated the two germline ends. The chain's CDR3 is CASSFQGPAETQYF. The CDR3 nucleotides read TGCGCCAGCAGCTTCCAGGGGCCGGCGGAGACCCAGTACTTC.

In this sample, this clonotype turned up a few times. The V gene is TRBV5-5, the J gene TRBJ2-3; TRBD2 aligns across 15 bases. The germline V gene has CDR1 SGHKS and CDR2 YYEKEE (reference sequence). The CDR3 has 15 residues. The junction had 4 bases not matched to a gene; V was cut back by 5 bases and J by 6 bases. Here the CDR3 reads CASRGLAGGADTQYF. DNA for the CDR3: TGTGCCAGCAGGGGACTAGCGGGGGGAGCTGATACGCAGTATTTT.

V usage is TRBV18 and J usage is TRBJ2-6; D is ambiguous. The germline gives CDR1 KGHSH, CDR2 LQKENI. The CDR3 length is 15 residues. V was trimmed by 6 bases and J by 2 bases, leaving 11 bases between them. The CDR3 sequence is CASSPFYAGANVLTF. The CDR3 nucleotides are TGTGCCAGCTCTCCGTTTTACGCTGGGGCCAACGTCCTGACTTTC.

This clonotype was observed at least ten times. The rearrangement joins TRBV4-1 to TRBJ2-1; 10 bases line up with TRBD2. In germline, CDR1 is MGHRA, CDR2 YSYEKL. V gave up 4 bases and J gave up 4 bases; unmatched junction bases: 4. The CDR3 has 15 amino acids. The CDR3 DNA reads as TGCGCCAGCAGCCGGACTAGCGGCAATTACAATGAGCAGTTCTTC. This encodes CASSRTSGNYNEQFF.

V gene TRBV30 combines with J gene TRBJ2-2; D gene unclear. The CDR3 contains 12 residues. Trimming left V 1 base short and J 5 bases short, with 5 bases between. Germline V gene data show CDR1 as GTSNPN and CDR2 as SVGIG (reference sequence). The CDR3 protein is CAWSETTGELFF. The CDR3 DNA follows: TGTGCCTGGAGTGAGACGACCGGGGAGCTGTTTTTT.

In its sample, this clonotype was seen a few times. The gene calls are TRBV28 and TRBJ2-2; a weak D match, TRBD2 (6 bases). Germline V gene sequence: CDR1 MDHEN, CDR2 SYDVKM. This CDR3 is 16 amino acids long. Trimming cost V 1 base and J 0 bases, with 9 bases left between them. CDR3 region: CASSLFVAANTGELFF. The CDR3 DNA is TGTGCCAGCAGTTTATTCGTAGCGGCGAACACCGGGGAGCTGTTTTTT.

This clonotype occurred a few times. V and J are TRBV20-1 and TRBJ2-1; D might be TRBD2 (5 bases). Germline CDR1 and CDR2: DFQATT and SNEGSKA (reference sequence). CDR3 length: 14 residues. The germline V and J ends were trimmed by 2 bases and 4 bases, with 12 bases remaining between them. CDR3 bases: TGCAGTGCTAGACTCCCTAGCAGGTACAATGAGCAGTTCTTC. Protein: CSARLPSRYNEQFF.

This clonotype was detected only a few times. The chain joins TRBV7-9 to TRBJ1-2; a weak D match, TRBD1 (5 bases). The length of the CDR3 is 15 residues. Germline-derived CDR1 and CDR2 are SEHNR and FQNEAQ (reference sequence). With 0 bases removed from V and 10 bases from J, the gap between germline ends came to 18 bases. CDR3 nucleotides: TGTGCCAGCAGCTTAGCGCGGGGCAGCGGCCCTGACTACACCTTC. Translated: CASSLARGSGPDYTF.

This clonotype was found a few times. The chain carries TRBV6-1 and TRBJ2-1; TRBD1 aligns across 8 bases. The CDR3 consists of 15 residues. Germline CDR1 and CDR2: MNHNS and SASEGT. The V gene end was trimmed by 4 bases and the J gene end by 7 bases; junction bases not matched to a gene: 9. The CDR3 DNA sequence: TGTGCCAGCAGTGGTCCCAGGGGGCCAGGGAATGAGCAGTTCTTC. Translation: CASSGPRGPGNEQFF.

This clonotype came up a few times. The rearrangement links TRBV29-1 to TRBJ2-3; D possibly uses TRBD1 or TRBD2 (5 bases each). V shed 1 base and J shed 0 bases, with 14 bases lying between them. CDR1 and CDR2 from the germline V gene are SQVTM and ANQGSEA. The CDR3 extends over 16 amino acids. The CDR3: CSVEGGIPLSTDTQYF. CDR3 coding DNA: TGCAGCGTTGAAGGGGGGATTCCCCTAAGCACAGATACGCAGTATTTT.

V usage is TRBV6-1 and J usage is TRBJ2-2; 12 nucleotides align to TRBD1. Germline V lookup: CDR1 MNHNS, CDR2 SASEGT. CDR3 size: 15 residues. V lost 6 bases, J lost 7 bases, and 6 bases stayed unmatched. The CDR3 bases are TGTGCCAGCAGATCCGGGACAGGGGGCTTCGGGGAGCTGTTTTTT. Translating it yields CASRSGTGGFGELFF.

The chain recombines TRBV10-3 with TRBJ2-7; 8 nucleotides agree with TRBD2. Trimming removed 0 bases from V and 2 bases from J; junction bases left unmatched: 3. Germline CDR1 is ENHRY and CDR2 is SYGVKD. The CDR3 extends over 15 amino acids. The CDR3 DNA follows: TGTGCCATCAGTGAGTCAGCGGGAGTCACCTACGAGCAGTACTTC. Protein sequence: CAISESAGVTYEQYF.